This T cell receptor beta chain was found in a study of T-cell reconstitution after alpha-beta-depleted transplantation in children. A TCRbeta library incorporating unique molecular identifiers was prepared. TCRdb analysed the PCR reads with MiXCR anew, one entry per CDR3 protein. The table records a few hundred thousand distinct CDR3 sequences, 27% of them present only once. This clonotype turned up a few times. The V end lost 4 bases, the J end lost 10 bases, and 16 bases lay between the germline ends. The CDR3 loop spans 12 amino acids. Per germline, CDR1 SQVTM and CDR2 ANQGSEA. The TCR sequence derives from a boy in the first two years of life with Wiskott-Aldrich syndrome, due to receive a stem cell transplant. The J gene is TRBJ1-1, the V gene TRBV29-1; D unresolved. Sequenced material: PBMCs, taken before TCRalphabeta/CD19-depleted stem cell transplant. CDR3 coding DNA: TGCAGCGTTGTCCGAGGTTTAGGAGGAGCTTTCTTT. This sequence encodes CSVVRGLGGAFF.